This T cell receptor beta chain was identified during a study of OX40 agonist ivuxolimab in advanced cancers. Study-level background: Prior anti-PD-1, anti-PD-L1 or anti-CTLA-4 therapy was allowed; roughly 40% had some.

Findings and limits, study-wide: Both blood CD4+ and CD8+ T cells showed clonal growth by week 6 at 0.1 to 3.0 mg/kg. The mean number of expanded clones was higher in CD8+ T cells than in CD4+.

Comments on this clone: Its antigen is as yet unknown.

Sequencing used immunoSEQ multiplex PCR; TCRdb keeps in-frame clones, though not all of them. The data contain more than 75,000 clones, approximately 90% of them singletons. CDR1 is SGHRS and CDR2 is YFSETQ in the germline V gene. V gave up 0 bases and J gave up 5 bases, with 5 bases separating them. This CDR3 spans 12 amino acids. Patients with autoimmune history or systemic immunosuppression were excluded. The TCR originated in an adult with an advanced solid tumor such as melanoma, head and neck, liver or kidney cancer. The rearrangement links TRBV5-1 to TRBJ1-2; D is uncertain. Source: CD4+ or CD8+ T cells sorted from blood, taken in a trial of the OX40 agonist ivuxolimab. CDR3 in amino acids: CASSLDDYGYTF. CDR3 coding DNA: TGCGCCAGCAGCTTGGATGATTATGGCTACACCTTC.